A selection of T cell receptor beta chains follows, all from one sample in a study of blood T cell repertoires in COVID-19. The data were produced by immunoSEQ multiplex PCR, yet TCRdb's version contains in-frame clones alone and is incomplete. The profile shows about 210,000 clones, about 88% of them singletons. The sample consisted of peripheral blood. The receptors shown here come from a man aged 70 or older with acute or convalescent COVID-19. Each CDR3 is given with its conserved first and last residue. A D gene is named only where the DNA matches it firmly. Clone size appears in some rows only: once, few, many, or a class for an expanded clone.

d_gene: TRBD1; j_gene: TRBJ1-1; abundance: NA; v_gene: TRBV6-2/TRBV6-3; CDR3nt: TGTGCCAGCAGTTACACAGGGGGCACTGAAGCTTTCTTT; CDR3aa: CASSYTGGTEAFF
d_gene: NA; j_gene: TRBJ2-6; abundance: NA; v_gene: TRBV24-1; CDR3nt: TGTGCCACCCAAGGGGGTGCGGGGGCCAACGTCCTGACTTTC; CDR3aa: CATQGGAGANVLTF
d_gene: TRBD1; j_gene: TRBJ2-1; abundance: NA; v_gene: TRBV18; CDR3nt: TGTGCCAGCTCACCGACGACAGGGGCCTACAATGAGCAGTTCTTC; CDR3aa: CASSPTTGAYNEQFF
d_gene: TRBD1; j_gene: TRBJ2-7; abundance: NA; v_gene: TRBV7-2; CDR3nt: TGTGCCAGCAGCTTAGTGGTCACAGGGGCCTACGAGCAGTACTTC; CDR3aa: CASSLVVTGAYEQYF
d_gene: NA; j_gene: TRBJ2-1; abundance: NA; v_gene: TRBV3-1/TRBV3-2; CDR3nt: TGTGCCAGCAGCCTTGCGGCCCCCGGGACTGCAACCTACAATGAGCAGTTCTTC; CDR3aa: CASSLAAPGTATYNEQFF
d_gene: TRBD1; j_gene: TRBJ1-1; abundance: NA; v_gene: TRBV29-1; CDR3nt: TGCAGCGTAAATTTACAGGGGGCGCGGGGTGAAGCTTTCTTT; CDR3aa: CSVNLQGARGEAFF
d_gene: TRBD1; j_gene: TRBJ2-5; abundance: NA; v_gene: TRBV11-2; CDR3nt: TGTGCCAGCAGCTTAGTCGGAGAGGACAGGGAGACCCAGTACTTC; CDR3aa: CASSLVGEDRETQYF
d_gene: TRBD2; j_gene: TRBJ2-1; abundance: NA; v_gene: TRBV6-6; CDR3nt: TGTGCCAGCAGTCAGCCCCGATGGCGGGAGGGCTCCTACAATGAGCAGTTCTTC; CDR3aa: CASSQPRWREGSYNEQFF
d_gene: TRBD2; j_gene: TRBJ2-7; abundance: NA; v_gene: TRBV6-2/TRBV6-3; CDR3nt: TGTGCCAGCAGTTACCGGTGGCTAGCGGGGGTAGCCTCCTACGAGCAGTACTTC; CDR3aa: CASSYRWLAGVASYEQYF
d_gene: TRBD2; j_gene: TRBJ2-1; abundance: NA; v_gene: TRBV5-1; CDR3nt: TGCGCCAGCAGCTTACAGGGACTAGCGGGAGGATACAATGAGCAGTTCTTC; CDR3aa: CASSLQGLAGGYNEQFF
d_gene: TRBD1; j_gene: TRBJ2-1; abundance: NA; v_gene: TRBV5-1; CDR3nt: TGCGCCAGCAGCTTGCGACCGGGACAGGATACCAATGAGCAGTTCTTC; CDR3aa: CASSLRPGQDTNEQFF
d_gene: NA; j_gene: TRBJ2-2; abundance: NA; v_gene: TRBV19; CDR3nt: TGTGCCAGTAGTACGGGTCCTGAAACCGGGGAGCTGTTTTTT; CDR3aa: CASSTGPETGELFF
d_gene: TRBD1; j_gene: TRBJ2-1; abundance: NA; v_gene: TRBV6-5; CDR3nt: TGTGCCAGCAGCCTCTTGGGGACAGCGGCCTACGGGCAGTTCTTC; CDR3aa: CASSLLGTAAYGQFF
d_gene: TRBD1; j_gene: TRBJ1-2; abundance: few; v_gene: TRBV29-1; CDR3nt: TGCAGCGTCACCAGGGGGCTGAGCTATGGCTACACCTTC; CDR3aa: CSVTRGLSYGYTF
d_gene: TRBD1; j_gene: TRBJ1-2; abundance: NA; v_gene: TRBV29-1; CDR3nt: TGCAGCGGACGGACAGGGAACTATGGCTACACCTTC; CDR3aa: CSGRTGNYGYTF
d_gene: NA; j_gene: TRBJ2-1; abundance: NA; v_gene: TRBV11-2; CDR3nt: TGTGCCAGCAGCCCCGGCGGCCCCCGGGATGAGCAGTTCTTC; CDR3aa: CASSPGGPRDEQFF
d_gene: TRBD2; j_gene: TRBJ2-3; abundance: NA; v_gene: TRBV27; CDR3nt: TGTGCCAGCAGTTTTGCGGGAGTGAGCACAGATACGCAGTATTTT; CDR3aa: CASSFAGVSTDTQYF
d_gene: TRBD1; j_gene: TRBJ1-6; abundance: NA; v_gene: TRBV3-1/TRBV3-2; CDR3nt: TGTGCCAGCAGCCTAGGACAGGAAAATTCACCCCTCCACTTT; CDR3aa: CASSLGQENSPLHF
d_gene: TRBD1; j_gene: TRBJ1-5; abundance: NA; v_gene: TRBV6-5; CDR3nt: TGTGCCAGCATGCCGGGACAGGGTGAAAGTCAGCCCCAGCATTTT; CDR3aa: CASMPGQGESQPQHF
d_gene: NA; j_gene: TRBJ2-5; abundance: NA; v_gene: TRBV29-1; CDR3nt: TGCAGCGTTGTTGGGCTTATTGGAGAGACCCAGTACTTC; CDR3aa: CSVVGLIGETQYF